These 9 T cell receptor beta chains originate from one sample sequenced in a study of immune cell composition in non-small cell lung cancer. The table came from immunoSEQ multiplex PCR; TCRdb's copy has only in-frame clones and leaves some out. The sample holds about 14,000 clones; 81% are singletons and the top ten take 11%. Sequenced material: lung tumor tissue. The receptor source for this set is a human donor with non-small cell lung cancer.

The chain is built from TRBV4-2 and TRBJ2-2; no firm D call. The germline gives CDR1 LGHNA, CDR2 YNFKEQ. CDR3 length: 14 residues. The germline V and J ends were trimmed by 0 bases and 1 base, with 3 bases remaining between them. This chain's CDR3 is CASSQDRNTGELFF. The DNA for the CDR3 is TGTGCCAGCAGCCAAGACCGGAACACCGGGGAGCTGTTTTTT.

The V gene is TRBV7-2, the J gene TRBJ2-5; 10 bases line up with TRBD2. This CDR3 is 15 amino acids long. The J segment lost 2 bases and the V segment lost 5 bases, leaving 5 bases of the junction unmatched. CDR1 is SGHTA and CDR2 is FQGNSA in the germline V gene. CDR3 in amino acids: CASSLGLADQETQYF. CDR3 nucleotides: TGTGCCAGCAGCCTCGGACTAGCGGATCAAGAGACCCAGTACTTC.

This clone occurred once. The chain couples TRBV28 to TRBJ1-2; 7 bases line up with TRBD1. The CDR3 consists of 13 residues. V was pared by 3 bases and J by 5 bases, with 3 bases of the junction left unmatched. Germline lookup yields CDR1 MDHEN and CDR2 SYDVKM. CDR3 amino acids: CASSLGQMYGYTF. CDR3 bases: TGTGCCAGCAGTTTGGGACAGATGTATGGCTACACCTTC.

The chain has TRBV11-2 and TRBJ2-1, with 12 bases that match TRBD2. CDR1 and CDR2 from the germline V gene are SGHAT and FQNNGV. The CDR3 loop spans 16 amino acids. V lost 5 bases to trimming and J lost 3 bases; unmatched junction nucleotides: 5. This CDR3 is CASSPPGLAGYNEQFF. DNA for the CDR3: TGTGCCAGCAGCCCTCCGGGACTAGCGGGCTACAATGAGCAGTTCTTC.

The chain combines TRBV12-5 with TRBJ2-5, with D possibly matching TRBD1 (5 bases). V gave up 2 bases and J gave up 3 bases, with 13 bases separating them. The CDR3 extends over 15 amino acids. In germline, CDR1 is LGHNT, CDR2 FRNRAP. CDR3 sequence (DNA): TGTGCTAGTGGTTTGAACCCAGGGCAGAAAGAGACCCAGTACTTC. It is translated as CASGLNPGQKETQYF.

The CDR3 loop reads CASSFQTTGWDNEQYF. The CDR3 nucleotides read TGTGCCAGCAGCTTCCAAACGACAGGTTGGGACAACGAGCAGTACTTC. This chain uses TRBV11-2 with TRBJ2-7; a possible D gene is TRBD1 (6 bases). CDR3 size: 16 residues. Germline CDR1 SGHAT, CDR2 FQNNGV. Between the trimmed V and J ends, which lost 3 bases and 5 bases, there was a span of 20 bases. Full variable domain (outside the CDR3, taken from reference TRBV11-2 and TRBJ2-7): EAGVAQSPRYKIIEKRQSVAFWCNPISGHATLYWYQQILGQGPKLLIQFQNNGVVDDSQLPKDRFSAERLKGVDSTLKIQPAKLEDSAVYLCASSFQTTGWDNEQYFGPGTRLTVT.

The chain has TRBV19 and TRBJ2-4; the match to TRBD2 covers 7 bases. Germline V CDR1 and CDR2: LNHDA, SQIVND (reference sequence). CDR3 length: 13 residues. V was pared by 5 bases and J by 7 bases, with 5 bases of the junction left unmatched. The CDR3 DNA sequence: TGTGCCAGTAGTCCCCTGGGGGGGAACATTCAGTACTTC. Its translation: CASSPLGGNIQYF.

In DNA form, the CDR3 reads TGTGCCAGCAGCGTAGGGCTAGAGATAGATACGCAGTATTTT. This sequence encodes CASSVGLEIDTQYF. This chain links TRBV9 with TRBJ2-3; no firm D call. V gave up 0 bases and J gave up 5 bases, with 10 bases separating them. Per the germline V gene, CDR1 is SGDLS and CDR2 is YYNGEE. The CDR3 consists of 14 residues.

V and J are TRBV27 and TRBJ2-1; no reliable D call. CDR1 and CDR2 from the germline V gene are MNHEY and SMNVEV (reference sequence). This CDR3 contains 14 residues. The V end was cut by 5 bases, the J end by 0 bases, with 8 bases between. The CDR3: CASSTYSSYNEQFF. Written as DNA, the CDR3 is TGTGCCAGCAGTACCTATAGCTCCTACAATGAGCAGTTCTTC.